The 3 T cell receptor beta chains given below trace back to one sample, sequenced in a study of blood T cell repertoires in COVID-19. Data came from immunoSEQ multiplex PCR; TCRdb stores just in-frame clones and leaves some out. The sample shows around 390,000 clones, about 87% of them seen only once. The sequenced material came from PBMCs or T cells enriched from blood (not recorded which). Source of these receptors: a woman between 50 and 59 years old who had recovered from COVID-19.

This clone was found a few times. The J gene is TRBJ2-7, the V gene TRBV19; 9 bases fit TRBD1. From germline, CDR1 is LNHDA and CDR2 SQIVND (reference sequence). Trimming removed 3 bases from V and 5 bases from J; junction bases left unmatched: 11. This CDR3 has 16 residues. CDR3 sequence reads: CASSMLLGQGRHEQYF. CDR3 DNA: TGTGCCAGTAGTATGCTTTTGGGACAGGGTCGGCACGAGCAGTACTTC.

The rearrangement joins TRBV2 to TRBJ2-1, with 7 positions matching TRBD1. CDR3 size: 15 residues. V lost 6 bases and J lost 0; bases outside the gene matches: 5. In germline, CDR1 is SNHLY, CDR2 FYNNEI. The DNA for the CDR3 is TGTGCCAGCAGGACCTCAGGGGGCTCCTACAATGAGCAGTTCTTC. As protein: CASRTSGGSYNEQFF.

The V call is TRBV30, the J call TRBJ2-1, with 7 positions matching TRBD1. CDR3 length: 14 residues. V shed 3 bases, J shed 7 bases, and the junction held 9 bases outside the gene matches. Germline CDR1 and CDR2: GTSNPN and SVGIG (reference sequence). The CDR3 DNA is TGTGCCTGGAGACCGACCTTACAGGGGAATGAGCAGTTCTTC. Translation gives CAWRPTLQGNEQFF. Filled out from reference TRBV30 and TRBJ2-1, the complete variable domain reads SQTIHQWPATLVQPVGSPLSLECTVEGTSNPNLYWYRQAAGRGLQLLFYSVGIGQISSEVPQNLSASRPQDRQFILSSKKLLLSDSGFYLCAWRPTLQGNEQFFGPGTRLTVL.